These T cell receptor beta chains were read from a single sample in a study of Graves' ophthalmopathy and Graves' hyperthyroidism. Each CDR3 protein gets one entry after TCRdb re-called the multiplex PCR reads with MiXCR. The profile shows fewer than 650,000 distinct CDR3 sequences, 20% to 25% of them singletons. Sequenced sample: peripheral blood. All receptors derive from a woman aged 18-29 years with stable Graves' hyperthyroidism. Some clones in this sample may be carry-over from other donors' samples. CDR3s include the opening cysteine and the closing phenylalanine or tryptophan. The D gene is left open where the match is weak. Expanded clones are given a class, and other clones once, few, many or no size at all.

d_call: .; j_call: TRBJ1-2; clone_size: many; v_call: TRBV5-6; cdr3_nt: TGTGCCAGCAGCTTCCGGGGGCAGAACTATGGCTACACCTTC; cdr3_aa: CASSFRGQNYGYTF
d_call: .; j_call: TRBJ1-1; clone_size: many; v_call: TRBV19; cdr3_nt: TGTGCCAGTAGTAACACAGGGCCCAGCTCTCTCGCCACTGAAGCTTTCTTT; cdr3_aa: CASSNTGPSSLATEAFF
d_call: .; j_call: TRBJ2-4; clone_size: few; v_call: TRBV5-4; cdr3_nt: TGTGCCAGCAGCTCCCACCCCCGGGGCAGGGGAAACATTAAGTACTTC; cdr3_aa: CASSSHPRGRGNIKYF
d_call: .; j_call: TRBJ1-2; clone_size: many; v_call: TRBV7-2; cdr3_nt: TGTGCCAGCAGGGGGGGGGCAGCAACTGGCTACACCTTC; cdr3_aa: CASRGGAATGYTF
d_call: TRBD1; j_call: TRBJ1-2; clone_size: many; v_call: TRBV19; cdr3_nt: TGTGCCAGTAGCGACAGGGGTAACTATGGCTACACCTTC; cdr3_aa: CASSDRGNYGYTF
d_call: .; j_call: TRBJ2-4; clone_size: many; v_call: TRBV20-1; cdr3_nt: TGCAGTGCTAGAGAAAACAGGCTCTTAGCCAAAAACATTCAGTACTTC; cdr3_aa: CSARENRLLAKNIQYF
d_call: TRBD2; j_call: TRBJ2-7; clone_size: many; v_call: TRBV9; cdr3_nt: TGTGCCAGCAGCGCCGTAGTAACCTGGACTAGCGGGAGGTACGAGCAGTACTTC; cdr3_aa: CASSAVVTWTSGRYEQYF
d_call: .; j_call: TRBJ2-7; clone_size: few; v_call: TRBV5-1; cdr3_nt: TGCGCCAGCAGCGCGGACGGGTCGGGGTACGAGCAGTACTTC; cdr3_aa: CASSADGSGYEQYF
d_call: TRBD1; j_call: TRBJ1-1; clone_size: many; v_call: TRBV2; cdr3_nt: TGTGCCAGCAGCAAGGGACAGCGGCTCCGTGAAGCTTTCTTT; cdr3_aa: CASSKGQRLREAFF
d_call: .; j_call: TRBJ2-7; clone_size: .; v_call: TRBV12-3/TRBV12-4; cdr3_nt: TGTGCCAGCAGTTTATGGCTAGCGCCTGCTCTGAAGGATGAGCAGTACTTC; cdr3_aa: CASSLWLAPALKDEQYF
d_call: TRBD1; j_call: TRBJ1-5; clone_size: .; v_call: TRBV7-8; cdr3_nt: TGTGCCAGCAGCCCCCACCATTGGGGGACAGATCAGCCCCAGCATTTT; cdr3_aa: CASSPHHWGTDQPQHF
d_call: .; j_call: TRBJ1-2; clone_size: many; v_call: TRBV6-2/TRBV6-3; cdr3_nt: TGTGCCAGCAGCTCCATGGGGACCGACTATGGCTACACCTTC; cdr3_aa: CASSSMGTDYGYTF
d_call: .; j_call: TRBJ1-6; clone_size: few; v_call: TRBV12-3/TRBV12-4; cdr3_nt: TGTGCCAGCAGTTTATACAACAGGGCGACGGGGAATTCACCCCTCCACTTT; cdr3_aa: CASSLYNRATGNSPLHF
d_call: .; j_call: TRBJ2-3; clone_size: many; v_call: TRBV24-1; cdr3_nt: TGTGCCACCAGTGATGGGTTCAAGTCAAAGCAGTATTTT; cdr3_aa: CATSDGFKSKQYF
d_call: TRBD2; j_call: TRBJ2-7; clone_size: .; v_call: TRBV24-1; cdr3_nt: TGTGCCACCAGTGATTCGAGCGGGAGCATCCACGAGCAGTACTTC; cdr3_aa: CATSDSSGSIHEQYF
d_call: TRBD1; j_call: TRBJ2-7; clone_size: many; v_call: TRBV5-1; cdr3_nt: TGCGCCAGCAGCCTATCGCCCGGGACAGCCTACGAGCAGTACTTC; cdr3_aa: CASSLSPGTAYEQYF
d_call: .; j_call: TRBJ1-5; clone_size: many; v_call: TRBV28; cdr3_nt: TGTGCCAGCAGTGGGGCCAGTCTGAGGCCCCAGCATTTT; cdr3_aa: CASSGASLRPQHF
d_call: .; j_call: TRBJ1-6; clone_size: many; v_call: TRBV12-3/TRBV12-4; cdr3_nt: TGTGCCAGCAGTTTTAGGCAGGGAAATTCACCCCTCCACTTT; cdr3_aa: CASSFRQGNSPLHF
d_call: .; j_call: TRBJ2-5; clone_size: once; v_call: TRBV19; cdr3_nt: TGTGCCAGTAGAAAATCCGGGGACCAAGAGACCCAGTACTTC; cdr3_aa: CASRKSGDQETQYF
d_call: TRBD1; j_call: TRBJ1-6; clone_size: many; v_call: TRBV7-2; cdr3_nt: TGTGCCAGCAGACCGGACAGGGGGCTTTCACCCCTCCACTTT; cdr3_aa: CASRPDRGLSPLHF
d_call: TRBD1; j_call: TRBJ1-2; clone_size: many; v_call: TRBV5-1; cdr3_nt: TGCGCCAGCAGCGCCGACAGGGCTGACTATGGCTACACCTTC; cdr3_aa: CASSADRADYGYTF
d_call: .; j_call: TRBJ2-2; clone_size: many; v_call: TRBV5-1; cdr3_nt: TGCGCCAGCAGCTTGGTTATCGCCGGGGAGCTGTTTTTT; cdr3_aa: CASSLVIAGELFF
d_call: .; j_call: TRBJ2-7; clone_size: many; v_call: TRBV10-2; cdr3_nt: TGCGCCAGCAAGGCGGGACATAAGTCCTACGAGCAGTACTTC; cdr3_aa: CASKAGHKSYEQYF
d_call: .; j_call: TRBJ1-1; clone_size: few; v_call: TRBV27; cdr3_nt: TGTGCCAGCAGTTTTCGGACAGACTTCACTGAAGCTTTCTTT; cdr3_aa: CASSFRTDFTEAFF
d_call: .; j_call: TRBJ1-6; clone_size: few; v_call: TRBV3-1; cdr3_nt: TGTGCCAGCAGCCACGACCGAGCGGGGTTAAATTCACCCCTCCACTTT; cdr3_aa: CASSHDRAGLNSPLHF
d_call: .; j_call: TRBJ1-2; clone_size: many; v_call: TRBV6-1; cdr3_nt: TGTGCCAGCAGTGAGGGTGGGCAGTTTGGCTACACCTTC; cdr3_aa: CASSEGGQFGYTF
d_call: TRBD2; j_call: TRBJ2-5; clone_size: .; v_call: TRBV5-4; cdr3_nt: TGTGCCAGCAGCTTGGGGGCAGCGGGGGCTCAAGAGACCCAGTACTTC; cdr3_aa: CASSLGAAGAQETQYF
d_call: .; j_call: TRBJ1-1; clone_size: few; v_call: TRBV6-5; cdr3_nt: TGTGCCAGCAGTTACTCGGTAGGGATCCCTAACACTGAAGCTTTCTTT; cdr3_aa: CASSYSVGIPNTEAFF
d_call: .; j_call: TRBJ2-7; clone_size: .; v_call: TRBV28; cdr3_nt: TGTGCCAGCAGTTTAAACGCCGTCTACGAGCAGTACTTC; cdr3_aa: CASSLNAVYEQYF
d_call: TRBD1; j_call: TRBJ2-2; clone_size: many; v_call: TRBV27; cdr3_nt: TGTGCCAGCAAACAGGGGGGCGGATACACCGGGGAGCTGTTTTTT; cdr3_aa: CASKQGGGYTGELFF
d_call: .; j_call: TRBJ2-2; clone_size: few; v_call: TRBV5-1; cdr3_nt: TGCGCCAGTAGCTTGCGGGGTCGCGGGGAGAACACCGGGGAGCTGTTTTTT; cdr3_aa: CASSLRGRGENTGELFF
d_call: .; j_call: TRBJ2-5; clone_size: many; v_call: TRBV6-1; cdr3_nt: TGTGCCAGCAGTCTTCCCCCCCAAGAGACCCAGTACTTC; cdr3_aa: CASSLPPQETQYF
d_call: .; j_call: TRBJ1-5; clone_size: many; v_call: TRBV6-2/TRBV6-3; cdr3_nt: TGTGCCAGCAGTTCAAGACTCCTGGCTAGCAATCAGCCCCAGCATTTT; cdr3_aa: CASSSRLLASNQPQHF
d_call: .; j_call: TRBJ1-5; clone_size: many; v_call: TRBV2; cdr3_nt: TGTGCCAGCAGTGAATGGGGGCCCAGTCAGCCCCAGCATTTT; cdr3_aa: CASSEWGPSQPQHF
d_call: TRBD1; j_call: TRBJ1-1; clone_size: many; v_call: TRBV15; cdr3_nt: TGTGCCACCAGCAGAGCAGGGGGGCTCGAAGCTTTCTTT; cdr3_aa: CATSRAGGLEAFF
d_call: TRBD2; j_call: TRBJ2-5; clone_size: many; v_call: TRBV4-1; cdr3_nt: TGCGCCAGCAGCCACCCGGGACTAGCAGAGACCCAGTACTTC; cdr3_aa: CASSHPGLAETQYF
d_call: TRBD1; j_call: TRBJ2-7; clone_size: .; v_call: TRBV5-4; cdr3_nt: TGTGCCAGCAGCGCGGGACAGGGCCTCTACGAGCAGTACTTC; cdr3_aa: CASSAGQGLYEQYF
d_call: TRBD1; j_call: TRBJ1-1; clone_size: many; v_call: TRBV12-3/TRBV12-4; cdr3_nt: TGTGCCAGCAGTTTCGGGACAGATAACACTGAAGCTTTCTTT; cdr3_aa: CASSFGTDNTEAFF
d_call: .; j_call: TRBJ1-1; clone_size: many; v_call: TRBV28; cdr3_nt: TGTGCCAGCACCCCCAGCTTTGGTATGAACACTGAAGCTTTCTTT; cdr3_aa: CASTPSFGMNTEAFF
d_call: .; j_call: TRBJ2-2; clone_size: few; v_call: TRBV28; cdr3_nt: TGTGCCAGCAGTTTGTTCAGACAGGGGGAGCTGTTTTTT; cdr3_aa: CASSLFRQGELFF
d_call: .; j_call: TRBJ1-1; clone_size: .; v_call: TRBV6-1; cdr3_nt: TGTGCCAGCAGCCAAAATAGGGTCACTGAAGCTTTCTTT; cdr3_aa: CASSQNRVTEAFF
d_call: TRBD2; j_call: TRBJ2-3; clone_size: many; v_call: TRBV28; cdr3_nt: TGTGCCAGCACTAGCGGCCACACAGATACGCAGTATTTT; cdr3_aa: CASTSGHTDTQYF
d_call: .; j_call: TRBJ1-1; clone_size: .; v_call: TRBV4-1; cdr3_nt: TGCGCCAGCAGCCAAGAGCTGGGATTGAACACTGAAGCTTTCTTT; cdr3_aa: CASSQELGLNTEAFF
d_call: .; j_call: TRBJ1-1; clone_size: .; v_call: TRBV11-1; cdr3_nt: TGTGCCAGCAGCCCATACGGGACATTCATGAACACTGAAGCTTTCTTT; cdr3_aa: CASSPYGTFMNTEAFF
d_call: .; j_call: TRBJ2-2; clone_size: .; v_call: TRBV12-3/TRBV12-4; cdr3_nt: TGTGCCAGCAGTTTAGTCGTAAACGGGGAGCTGTGGTTT; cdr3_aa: CASSLVVNGELWF